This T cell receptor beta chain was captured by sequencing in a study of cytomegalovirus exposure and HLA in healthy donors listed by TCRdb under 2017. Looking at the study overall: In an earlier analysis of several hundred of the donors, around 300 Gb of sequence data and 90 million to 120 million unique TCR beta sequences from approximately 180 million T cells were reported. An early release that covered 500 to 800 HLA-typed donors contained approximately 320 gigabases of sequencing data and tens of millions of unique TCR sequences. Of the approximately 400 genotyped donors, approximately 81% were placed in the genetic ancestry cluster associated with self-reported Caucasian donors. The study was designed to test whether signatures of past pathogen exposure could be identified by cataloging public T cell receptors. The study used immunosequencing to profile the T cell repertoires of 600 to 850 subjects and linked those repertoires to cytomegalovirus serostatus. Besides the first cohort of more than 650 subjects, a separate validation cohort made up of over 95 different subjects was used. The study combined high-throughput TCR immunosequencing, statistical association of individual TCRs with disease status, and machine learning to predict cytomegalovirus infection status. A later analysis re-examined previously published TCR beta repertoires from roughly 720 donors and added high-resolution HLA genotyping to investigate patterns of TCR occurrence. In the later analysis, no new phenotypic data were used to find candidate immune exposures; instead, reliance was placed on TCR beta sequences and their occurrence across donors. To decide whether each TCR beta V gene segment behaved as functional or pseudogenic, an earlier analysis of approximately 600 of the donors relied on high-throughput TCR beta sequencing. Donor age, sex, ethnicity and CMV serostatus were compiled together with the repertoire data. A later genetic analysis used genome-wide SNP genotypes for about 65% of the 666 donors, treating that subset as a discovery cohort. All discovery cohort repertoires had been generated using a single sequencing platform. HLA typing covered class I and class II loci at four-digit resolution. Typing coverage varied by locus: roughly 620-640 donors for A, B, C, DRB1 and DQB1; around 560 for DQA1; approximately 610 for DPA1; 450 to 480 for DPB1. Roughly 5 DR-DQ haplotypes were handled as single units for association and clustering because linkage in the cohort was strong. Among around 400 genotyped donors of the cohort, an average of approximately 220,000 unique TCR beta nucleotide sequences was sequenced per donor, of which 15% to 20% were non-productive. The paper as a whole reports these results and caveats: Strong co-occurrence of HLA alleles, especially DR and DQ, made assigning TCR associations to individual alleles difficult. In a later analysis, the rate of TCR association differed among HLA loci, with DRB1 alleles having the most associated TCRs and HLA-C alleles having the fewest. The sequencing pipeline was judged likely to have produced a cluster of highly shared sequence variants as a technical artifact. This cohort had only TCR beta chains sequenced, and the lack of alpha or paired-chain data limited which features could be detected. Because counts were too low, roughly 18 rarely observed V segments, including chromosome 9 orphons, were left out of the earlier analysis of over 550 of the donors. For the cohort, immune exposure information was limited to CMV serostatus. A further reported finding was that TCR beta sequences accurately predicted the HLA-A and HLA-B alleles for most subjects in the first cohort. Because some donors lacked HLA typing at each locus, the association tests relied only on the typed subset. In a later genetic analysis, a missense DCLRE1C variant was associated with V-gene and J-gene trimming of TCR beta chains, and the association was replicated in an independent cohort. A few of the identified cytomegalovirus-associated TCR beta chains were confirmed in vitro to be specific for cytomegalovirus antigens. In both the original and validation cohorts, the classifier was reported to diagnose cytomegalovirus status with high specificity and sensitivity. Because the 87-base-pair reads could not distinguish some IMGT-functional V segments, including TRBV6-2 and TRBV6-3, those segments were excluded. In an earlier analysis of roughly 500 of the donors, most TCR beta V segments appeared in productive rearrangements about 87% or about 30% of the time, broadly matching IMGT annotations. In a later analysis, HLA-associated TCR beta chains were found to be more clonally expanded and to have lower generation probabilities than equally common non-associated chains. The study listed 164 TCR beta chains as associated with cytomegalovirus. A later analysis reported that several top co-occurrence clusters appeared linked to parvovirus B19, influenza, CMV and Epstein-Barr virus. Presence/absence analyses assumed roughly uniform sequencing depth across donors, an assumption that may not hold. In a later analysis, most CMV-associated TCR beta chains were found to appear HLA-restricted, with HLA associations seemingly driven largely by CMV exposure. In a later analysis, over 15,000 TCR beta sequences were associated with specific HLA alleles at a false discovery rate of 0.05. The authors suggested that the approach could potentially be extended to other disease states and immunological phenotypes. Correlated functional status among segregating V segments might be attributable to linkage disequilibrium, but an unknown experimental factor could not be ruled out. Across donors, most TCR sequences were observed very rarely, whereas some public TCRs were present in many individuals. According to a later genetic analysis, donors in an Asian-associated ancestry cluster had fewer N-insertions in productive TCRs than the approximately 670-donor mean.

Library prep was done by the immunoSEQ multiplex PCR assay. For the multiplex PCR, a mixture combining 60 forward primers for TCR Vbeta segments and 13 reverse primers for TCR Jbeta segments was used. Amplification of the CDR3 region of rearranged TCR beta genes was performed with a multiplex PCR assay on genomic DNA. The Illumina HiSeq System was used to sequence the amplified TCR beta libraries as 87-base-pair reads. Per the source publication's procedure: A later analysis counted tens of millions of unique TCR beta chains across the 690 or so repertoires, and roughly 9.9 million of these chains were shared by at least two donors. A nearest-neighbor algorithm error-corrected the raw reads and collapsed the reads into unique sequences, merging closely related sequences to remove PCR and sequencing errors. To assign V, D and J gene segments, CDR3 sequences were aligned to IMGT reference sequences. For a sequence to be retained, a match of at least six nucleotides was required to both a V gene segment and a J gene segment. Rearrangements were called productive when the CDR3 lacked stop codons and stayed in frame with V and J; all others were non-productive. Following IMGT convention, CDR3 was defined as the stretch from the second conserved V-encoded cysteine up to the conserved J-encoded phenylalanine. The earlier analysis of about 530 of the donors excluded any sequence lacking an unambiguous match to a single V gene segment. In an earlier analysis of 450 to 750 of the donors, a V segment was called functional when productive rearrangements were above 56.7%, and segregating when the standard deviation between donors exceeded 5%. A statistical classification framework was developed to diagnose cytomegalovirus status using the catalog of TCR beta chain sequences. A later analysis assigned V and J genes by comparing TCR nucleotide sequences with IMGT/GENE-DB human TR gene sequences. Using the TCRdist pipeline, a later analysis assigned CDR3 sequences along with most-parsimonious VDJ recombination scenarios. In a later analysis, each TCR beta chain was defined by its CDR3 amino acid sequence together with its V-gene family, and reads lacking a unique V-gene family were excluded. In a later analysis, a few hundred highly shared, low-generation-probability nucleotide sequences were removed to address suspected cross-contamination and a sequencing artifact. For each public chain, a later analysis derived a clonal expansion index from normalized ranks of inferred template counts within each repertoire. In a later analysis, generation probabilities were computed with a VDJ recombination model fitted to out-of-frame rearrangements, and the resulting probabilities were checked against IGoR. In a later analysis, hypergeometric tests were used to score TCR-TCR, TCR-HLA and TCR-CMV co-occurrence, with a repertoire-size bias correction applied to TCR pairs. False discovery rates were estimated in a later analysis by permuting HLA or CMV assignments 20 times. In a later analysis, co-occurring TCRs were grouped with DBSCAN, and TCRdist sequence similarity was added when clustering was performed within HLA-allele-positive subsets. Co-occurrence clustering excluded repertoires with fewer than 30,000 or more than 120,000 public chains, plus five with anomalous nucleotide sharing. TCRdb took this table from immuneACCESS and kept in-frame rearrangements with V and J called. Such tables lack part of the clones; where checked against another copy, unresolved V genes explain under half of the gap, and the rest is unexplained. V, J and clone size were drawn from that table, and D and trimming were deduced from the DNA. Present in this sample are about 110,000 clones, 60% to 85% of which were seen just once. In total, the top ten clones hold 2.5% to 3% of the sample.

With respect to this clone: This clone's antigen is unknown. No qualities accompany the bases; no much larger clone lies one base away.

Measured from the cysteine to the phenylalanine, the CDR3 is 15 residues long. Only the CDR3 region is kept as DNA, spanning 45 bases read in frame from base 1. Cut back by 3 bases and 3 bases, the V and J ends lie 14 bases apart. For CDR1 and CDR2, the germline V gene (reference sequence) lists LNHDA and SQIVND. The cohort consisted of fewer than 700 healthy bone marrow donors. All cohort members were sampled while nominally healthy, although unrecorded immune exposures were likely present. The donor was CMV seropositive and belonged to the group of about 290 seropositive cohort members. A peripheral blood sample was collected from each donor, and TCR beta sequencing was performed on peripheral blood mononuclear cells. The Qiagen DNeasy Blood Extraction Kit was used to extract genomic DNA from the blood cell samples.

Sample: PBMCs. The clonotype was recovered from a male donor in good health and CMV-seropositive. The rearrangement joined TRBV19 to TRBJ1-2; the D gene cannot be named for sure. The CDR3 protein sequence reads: CASSISSGGDYGYTF. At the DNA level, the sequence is TGTGCCAGTAGTATCTCCAGCGGAGGAGACTATGGCTACACCTTC.